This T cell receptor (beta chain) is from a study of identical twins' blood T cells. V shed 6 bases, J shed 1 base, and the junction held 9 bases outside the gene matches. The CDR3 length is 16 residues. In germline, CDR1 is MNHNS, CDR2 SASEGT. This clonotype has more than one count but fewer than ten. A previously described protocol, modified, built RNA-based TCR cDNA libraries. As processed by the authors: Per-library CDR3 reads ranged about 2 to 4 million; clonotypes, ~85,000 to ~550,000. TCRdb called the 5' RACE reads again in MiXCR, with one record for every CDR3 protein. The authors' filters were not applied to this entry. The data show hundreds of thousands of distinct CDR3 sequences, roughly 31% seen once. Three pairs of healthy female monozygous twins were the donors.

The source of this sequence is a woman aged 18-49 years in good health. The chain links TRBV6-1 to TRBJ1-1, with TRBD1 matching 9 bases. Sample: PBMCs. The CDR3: CASSQKGTGWNTEAFF. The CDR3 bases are TGTGCCAGCAGCCAAAAAGGGACAGGGTGGAACACTGAAGCTTTCTTT.